The entry below gives a single TCR beta chain sequence along with its context. Its antigen is undetermined. Germline V lookup: CDR1 SGHVS, CDR2 FNYEAQ. V trimming: 5 bases; J trimming: 6 bases; junction bases outside the gene matches: 13. This CDR3 is 17 amino acids long. These data belong to a study of Tregs in tolerant kidney transplant recipients. Across the study: Mixed chimerism was transient after nonmyeloablative marrow transplants from related graft donors. Findings and caveats of the study: Some patients' samples used different primers over time, so nucleotide sequences weren't comparable.

Clones were read by immunoSEQ multiplex PCR, and TCRdb kept only the in-frame ones, dropping some. Of approximately 15,000 clones detected, around four fifths appear once; the ten largest clones hold approximately 1.9%. The sequences come from Tregs from blood, collected before the transplant. V gene TRBV7-6 combines with J gene TRBJ1-5; 10 bases line up with TRBD1. The sequence was collected from a human donor who received a combined kidney and bone marrow transplant. For the CDR3, the DNA is TGTGCCAGCAGCGCAGTCGTCGGGACAGGGGTTGCTCAGCCCCAGCATTTT. Amino acid sequence: CASSAVVGTGVAQPQHF. Full variable domain (outside the CDR3, taken from reference TRBV7-6 and TRBJ1-5): GAGVSQSPRYKVTKRGQDVALRCDPISGHVSLYWYRQALGQGPEFLTYFNYEAQQDKSGLPNDRFSAERPEGSISTLTIQRTEQRDSAMYRCASSAVVGTGVAQPQHFGDGTRLSIL.